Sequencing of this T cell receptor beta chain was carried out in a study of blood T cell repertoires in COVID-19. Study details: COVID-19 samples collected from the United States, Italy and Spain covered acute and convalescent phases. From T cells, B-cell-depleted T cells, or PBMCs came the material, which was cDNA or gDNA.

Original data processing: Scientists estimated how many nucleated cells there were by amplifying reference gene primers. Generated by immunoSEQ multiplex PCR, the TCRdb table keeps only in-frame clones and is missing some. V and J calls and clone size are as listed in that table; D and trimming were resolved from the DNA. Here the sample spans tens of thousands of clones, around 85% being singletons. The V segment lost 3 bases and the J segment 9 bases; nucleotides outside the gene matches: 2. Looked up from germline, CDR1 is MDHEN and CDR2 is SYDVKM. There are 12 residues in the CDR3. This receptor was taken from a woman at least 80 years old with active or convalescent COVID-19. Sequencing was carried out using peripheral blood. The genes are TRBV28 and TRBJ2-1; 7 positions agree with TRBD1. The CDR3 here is CASSLTGFEQFF. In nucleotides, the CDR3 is TGTGCCAGCAGTTTGACAGGGTTTGAGCAGTTCTTC.